The 3 T cell receptor beta chains below all came from one sample that was sequenced in a study of control samples from healthy donors and cancer patients. Method: immunoSEQ multiplex PCR; TCRdb's copy keeps in-frame clones and lacks some. The sample lists over 65,000 clones, about 89% occurring once. The sequenced sample was PBMCs. These receptors were collected from a woman between 45 and 60 years old with colorectal cancer.

This chain joins TRBV5-6 and TRBJ2-1; 10 positions match TRBD1. Germline V gene lookup returns CDR1 SGHDT and CDR2 YYEEEE. This CDR3 is built from 13 residues. The CDR3 loop reads CAVGDRGRNEQFF. CDR3 sequence (DNA): TGTGCGGTTGGGGACAGGGGAAGGAATGAGCAGTTCTTC.

The chain uses TRBV19 and TRBJ2-5; tentatively, D is TRBD2 (6 bases). V dropped 4 bases and J dropped 2 bases, with 11 bases sitting between them. Germline lookup yields CDR1 LNHDA and CDR2 SQIVND (reference sequence). This CDR3 is built from 14 residues. The CDR3 protein is CASSKGLTQETQYF. CDR3 DNA sequence: TGTGCCAGTAGTAAGGGACTGACTCAAGAGACCCAGTACTTC.

In regard to this clone: Other DNA sequences of this sample code for an identical CDR3. V usage is TRBV11-3 and J usage is TRBJ2-1; TRBD2 matches at 10 bases. The CDR3 totals 15 residues. The junction had 0 bases not matched to a gene; V was cut back by 1 base and J by 3 bases. Germline loops: CDR1 SGHNT, CDR2 YENEEA. The chain's CDR3 is CASSLGTSGYNEQFF. CDR3 in DNA: TGTGCCAGCAGCTTAGGGACTAGCGGCTACAATGAGCAGTTCTTC.